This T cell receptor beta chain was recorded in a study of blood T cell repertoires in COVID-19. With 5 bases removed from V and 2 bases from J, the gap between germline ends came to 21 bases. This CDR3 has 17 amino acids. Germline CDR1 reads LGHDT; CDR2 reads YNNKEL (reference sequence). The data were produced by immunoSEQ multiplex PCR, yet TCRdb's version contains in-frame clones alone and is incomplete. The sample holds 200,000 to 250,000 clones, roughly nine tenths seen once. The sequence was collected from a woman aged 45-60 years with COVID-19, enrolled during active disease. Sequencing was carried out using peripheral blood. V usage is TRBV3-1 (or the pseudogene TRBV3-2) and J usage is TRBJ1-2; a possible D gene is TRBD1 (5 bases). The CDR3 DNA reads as TGTGCCAGCAGCAGGGGCGGAATTGGCTTCTCGAACTATGGCTACACCTTC. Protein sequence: CASSRGGIGFSNYGYTF.